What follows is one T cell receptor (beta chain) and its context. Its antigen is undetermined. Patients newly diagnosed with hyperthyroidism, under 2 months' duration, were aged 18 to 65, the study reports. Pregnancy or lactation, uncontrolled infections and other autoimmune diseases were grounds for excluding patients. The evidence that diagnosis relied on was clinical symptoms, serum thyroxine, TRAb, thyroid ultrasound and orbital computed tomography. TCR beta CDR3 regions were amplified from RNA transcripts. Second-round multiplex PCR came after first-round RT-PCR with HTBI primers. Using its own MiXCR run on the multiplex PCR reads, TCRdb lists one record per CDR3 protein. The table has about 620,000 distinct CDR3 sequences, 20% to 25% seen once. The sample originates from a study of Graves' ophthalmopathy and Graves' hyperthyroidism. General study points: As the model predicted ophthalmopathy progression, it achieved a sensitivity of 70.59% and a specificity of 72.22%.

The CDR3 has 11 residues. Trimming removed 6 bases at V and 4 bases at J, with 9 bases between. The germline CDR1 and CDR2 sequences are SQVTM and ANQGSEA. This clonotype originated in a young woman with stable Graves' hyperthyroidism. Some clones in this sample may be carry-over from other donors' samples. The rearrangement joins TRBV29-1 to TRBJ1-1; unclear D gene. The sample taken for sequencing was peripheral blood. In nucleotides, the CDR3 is TGCAGCGTCTCCTGGGTCACTGAAGCTTTCTTT. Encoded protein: CSVSWVTEAFF.